The subject of this entry is one TCR beta chain. Its antigen is not identified. This record comes from a study of brain T cells in children with intractable seizures. Time point specified: blood from clinic visit 5 months post-surgery; TSC patient then seizure free. Sequencing was limited to surgery cases with top T cell transcript signatures in brain tissue. Only in-frame clones appear in the TCRdb table, and some are missing; sequencing was by immunoSEQ multiplex PCR. The repertoire includes a few hundred thousand clones, more than 85% of them detected once, and 5% to 7% sits in the top ten. Germline CDR1 reads SGHDN; CDR2 reads FVKESK. The length of the CDR3 is 18 residues. Unmatched junction bases numbered 10, after V lost 0 bases and J lost 2 bases. Study results and caveats: Only CDR3 sequence similarity suggested viral specificity, without known HCMV serostatus.

The sequence derives from a boy under two years old with tuberous sclerosis and intractable seizures. The rearrangement joins TRBV14 to TRBJ2-3; 8 bases map to TRBD1. Sequences were derived from peripheral blood, sampled roughly 5 months after surgery. This CDR3 is CASSQETGAGPYTDTQYF. The DNA for the CDR3 is TGTGCCAGCAGCCAAGAGACAGGGGCGGGACCATACACAGATACGCAGTATTTT.